The entry below describes one TCR beta chain. This clone was counted a single time. Its antigen is currently not known. No per-base quality is available; no much larger clone lies one base away. Library preparation employed the immunoSEQ multiplex PCR assay. TCRdb holds this immuneACCESS table with in-frame rearrangements only. Some clones are missing; in checked studies, unresolved V genes explain under half, and the rest has no known cause. The sample table records approximately 88,000 clones; about 89% of these occur just once. The ten biggest clones cover roughly 0.9% of the sample. The record originates from a study of control samples from healthy donors and cancer patients (dated by TCRdb to 2018 to 2020). Looking up the germline V gene yields CDR1 SGHAT and CDR2 FQNNGV. Including the terminal cysteine and phenylalanine, the CDR3 comprises 12 residues. This entry keeps only the CDR3 DNA: 36 bases, framed from base 1. The trim is 3 bases for V and 3 bases for J, with a gap of 5 bases between the germline ends.

The sample consisted of blood. The chain is assembled from TRBV11-2 and TRBJ1-1, with no reliable assignment of the D segment. This TCR derives from a woman aged 30 to 39 in good health. For the CDR3, the sequence is CASSFMHTEAFF. The sequence in DNA is TGTGCCAGCAGCTTTATGCACACTGAAGCTTTCTTT.